These T cell receptor beta chains were read from a single sample in a study of cytomegalovirus exposure and HLA in healthy donors. TCRdb's table, derived via immunoSEQ multiplex PCR, lists solely in-frame clones and lacks some. The data hold roughly 140,000 clones, with more than 65% observed a single time. The sequenced material came from PBMCs. These receptors came from a middle-aged man in good health and CMV-seropositive. Each CDR3 is given with its conserved first and last residue. The order of the fields is D gene, J gene, V gene, clone size, CDR3 DNA, CDR3 protein. A D gene is named only where the DNA matches it firmly. Part of the rows lack a size; the others show once, few, many or a class for expanded clones.

D: TRBD2
J: TRBJ2-5
V: TRBV5-1
size: NA
DNA: TGCGCCAGCAGCTTCTCCAGCGGGGGGGGTTTGGCCCAGTACTTC
CDR3: CASSFSSGGGLAQYF

D: NA
J: TRBJ1-2
V: TRBV2
size: NA
DNA: TGTGCCAGCCCGGGGTGGGTTGACCGCTACACCTTC
CDR3: CASPGWVDRYTF

D: NA
J: TRBJ2-7
V: TRBV6-4
size: NA
DNA: TGTGCCAGCACCTCTGGAGAACGGGACGAGCAGTACTTC
CDR3: CASTSGERDEQYF

D: TRBD2
J: TRBJ2-1
V: TRBV7-9
size: few
DNA: TGTGCCAGCAGCTCTAGCGGGAGAAAACGTTCCTACAATGAGCAGTTCTTC
CDR3: CASSSSGRKRSYNEQFF

D: TRBD1
J: TRBJ2-3
V: TRBV2
size: once
DNA: TGTGCCAGCAGTGAAACGGACAGGGGGACGCAGTATTTT
CDR3: CASSETDRGTQYF

D: NA
J: TRBJ2-3
V: TRBV28
size: NA
DNA: TGTGCCAGCAGTACCCGTTGGAGCGAGGCCACAGATACGCAGTATTTT
CDR3: CASSTRWSEATDTQYF

D: TRBD2
J: TRBJ2-1
V: TRBV25-1
size: NA
DNA: TGTGCCAGCAGTGAATTGGTTAGCGGGCCTTACAATGAGCAGTTCTTC
CDR3: CASSELVSGPYNEQFF

D: NA
J: TRBJ2-7
V: TRBV7-9
size: NA
DNA: TGTTCCAGCAGCCCAACAGGGAACTACGAGCAGTACTTC
CDR3: CSSSPTGNYEQYF

D: TRBD2
J: TRBJ2-5
V: TRBV2
size: NA
DNA: TGTGCCAGCAGTGAAGGCCTAGCGGGTTGGGTATCTGAGACCCAGTACTTC
CDR3: CASSEGLAGWVSETQYF

D: NA
J: TRBJ1-1
V: TRBV6-1
size: once
DNA: TGTGCCACCTCCACAGCCTTGGGCAAGAGCACTGAAGCTTTCTTT
CDR3: CATSTALGKSTEAFF

D: NA
J: TRBJ2-5
V: TRBV5-1
size: NA
DNA: TGCGCCAGCAGCTTGTACGGGGGTGGAGAGACCCAGTACTTC
CDR3: CASSLYGGGETQYF

D: TRBD2
J: TRBJ2-7
V: TRBV5-5
size: NA
DNA: TGTGCCAGCAGCTTTAGCGGGAGAGGGAACTACGAGCAGTACTTC
CDR3: CASSFSGRGNYEQYF

D: NA
J: TRBJ1-5
V: TRBV2
size: NA
DNA: TGTGCCAGCAGTGAAGCGTTGGGGGGAAGGTATCAGCCCCAGCATTTT
CDR3: CASSEALGGRYQPQHF

D: TRBD2
J: TRBJ2-3
V: TRBV29-1
size: NA
DNA: TGCAGCTCTGAGACTAGCGGGAGCCCAGATACGCAGTATTTT
CDR3: CSSETSGSPDTQYF

D: NA
J: TRBJ1-5
V: TRBV29-1
size: NA
DNA: TGCAGCGCCAAAACAGGGCGCAATCAGCCCCAGCATTTT
CDR3: CSAKTGRNQPQHF

D: NA
J: TRBJ2-7
V: TRBV6-5
size: NA
DNA: TGTGCCAGCAGGCGCCTGGGGGACTCTGCCGAGCAGTACTTC
CDR3: CASRRLGDSAEQYF

D: TRBD2
J: TRBJ2-1
V: TRBV5-4
size: NA
DNA: TGTGCCAGCAGCTTGGATATAACTAGCGGGAGTGTCTTCTTC
CDR3: CASSLDITSGSVFF

D: NA
J: TRBJ1-4
V: TRBV4-1
size: NA
DNA: TGCGCCAGCAGCCAAGGGACAGATAACGTCGCTAATGAAAAACTGTTTTTT
CDR3: CASSQGTDNVANEKLFF

D: NA
J: TRBJ1-3
V: TRBV19
size: NA
DNA: TGTGCCAGTAGCCCCGGGTTGGTTGGAAACACCATATATTTT
CDR3: CASSPGLVGNTIYF

D: NA
J: TRBJ2-7
V: TRBV7-8
size: once
DNA: TGTGCCAGCAGTTTTCGAGTTTACAGGGAAAGGAATTACGAGCAGTACTTC
CDR3: CASSFRVYRERNYEQYF

D: NA
J: TRBJ1-3
V: TRBV30
size: once
DNA: TGTGCCTGGAGTGTACGCGGGGGCGGAGGTAGCTCTGGAAACACCATATATTTT
CDR3: CAWSVRGGGGSSGNTIYF

D: NA
J: TRBJ1-1
V: TRBV10-3
size: few
DNA: TGTGCCATCAGTGACAGGGGTGTGAACACTGAAGCTTTCTTT
CDR3: CAISDRGVNTEAFF

D: TRBD2
J: TRBJ2-3
V: TRBV28
size: NA
DNA: TGTGCCAGCAGTGGGACTAGTGTAAGCACAGATACGCAGTATTTT
CDR3: CASSGTSVSTDTQYF

D: TRBD1
J: TRBJ2-5
V: TRBV5-8
size: NA
DNA: TGTGCCAGCAGCTGGGGAGCCGGGACAGGGTATGACCAAGAGACCCAGTACTTC
CDR3: CASSWGAGTGYDQETQYF

D: TRBD2
J: TRBJ2-7
V: TRBV5-1
size: NA
DNA: TGCGCCAGCAGCGTGGTACTAGCGGATACCTACGAGCAGTACTTC
CDR3: CASSVVLADTYEQYF

D: TRBD2
J: TRBJ2-3
V: TRBV7-9
size: NA
DNA: TGTTCCAGCAGCACTAGCGGGAGGGCCGGAGATACGCAGTATTTT
CDR3: CSSSTSGRAGDTQYF